This passage covers 25 T cell receptor beta chains from one sample sequenced in a study of regulatory T cells in long-lasting Graves disease. TCR beta libraries were built with iRepertoire HTBI primers and Arm-PCR of CDR3 regions. TCRdb passed the multiplex PCR reads through MiXCR, listing each CDR3 protein once. This table has about 530,000 distinct CDR3 sequences, 15% to 20% appearing once. As for time point: newly diagnosed GD, antithyroid drugs for less than 3 months. PBMC-extracted RNA yielded the TCR library. These same records also appear under a second study, on T cells in Graves' hyperthyroidism and ophthalmopathy.

The input for sequencing was peripheral blood mononuclear cells (PBMCs), taken at new diagnosis, from a patient treated with antithyroid drugs. Source of these receptors: a woman aged 40-65 years with Graves disease.

Points on this clonotype: Germline and junction disagree at one end, which may indicate a read error. The chain uses TRBV4-2 and TRBJ1-2; no definite D call. From germline, CDR1 is LGHNA and CDR2 YNFKEQ. CDR3 size: 14 residues. The CDR3 loop is CASSQESGSYSYTF. CDR3 DNA: TGTGCCAGCAGCCAAGAATCGGGAAGCTATAGCTACACCTTC.

Turning to this clonotype: This may be a read error, as it is one base from a much larger clone. This chain uses TRBV7-2 with TRBJ1-1, with D uncertain. The CDR3 runs to 13 residues. The germline V and J ends were trimmed by 1 base and 3 bases, with 6 bases remaining between them. From germline, CDR1 is SGHTA and CDR2 FQGNSA. CDR3 sequence (DNA): TGTGCCAGCAGCTTAGAGGCGCACACTGAAGCTTTCTTT. This translates into CASSLEAHTEAFF.

This clonotype was counted many times. The rearrangement links TRBV3-1 to TRBJ1-1, with D uncertain. Germline V gene sequence: CDR1 LGHDT, CDR2 YNNKEL (reference sequence). V lost 0 bases to trimming and J lost 7 bases, with 9 bases between them. This CDR3 contains 13 residues. DNA for the CDR3: TGTGCCAGCAGCCAAGATAGAGGTCTTGAAGCTTTCTTT. It translates to CASSQDRGLEAFF.

This clonotype was seen at least ten times. The chain combines TRBV6-5 with TRBJ1-1, with TRBD1 as a possible D gene (5 bases). This CDR3 has 14 residues. CDR1 is MNHEY, CDR2 SVGAGI, per germline. V lost 0 bases, J lost 7 bases, and 12 bases lay in between. The CDR3 bases are TGTGCCAGCAGTTACTCGGGCAGGGACGATGAAGCTTTCTTT. Amino acid sequence: CASSYSGRDDEAFF.

In its sample, this clonotype was seen a few times. V is TRBV30 and J is TRBJ2-5; TRBD2 might be the D (5 bases). V was pared by 0 bases and J by 0 bases, with 20 bases between. CDR3 size: 18 residues. Germline CDR1 and CDR2: GTSNPN and SVGIG (reference sequence). CDR3 nucleotides: TGTGCCTGGAGTGTATGGCGGGCTCGCGCAACAAACCAAGAGACCCAGTACTTC. Encoded protein: CAWSVWRARATNQETQYF.

This clonotype occurred many times. The chain uses TRBV4-1 and TRBJ1-1; D remains unclear. Germline CDR1 is MGHRA and CDR2 is YSYEKL. V lost 0 bases, J lost 6 bases, and 14 bases lay in between. The CDR3 sequence is 15 residues long. CDR3 region: CASSQDRGGLSEAFF. CDR3 sequence (DNA): TGCGCCAGCAGCCAAGATCGTGGAGGGCTCTCTGAAGCTTTCTTT.

This clonotype was seen ten or more times. V and J are TRBV6-2 or TRBV6-3 and TRBJ2-3, with D possibly matching TRBD2 (7 bases). V gave up 2 bases and J gave up 5 bases, with 11 bases separating them. The CDR3 length is 14 residues. Germline CDR1 reads MNHEY; CDR2 reads SVGEGT. The CDR3 region is CASSYGGGRDTQYF. The CDR3 DNA sequence: TGTGCCAGCAGTTACGGCGGGGGCCGAGATACGCAGTATTTT.

The chain has TRBV7-3 and TRBJ2-1; the D call may be TRBD1 or TRBD2 (6 bases each). This CDR3 region has 20 residues. Trimming shortened V by 2 bases and J by 5 bases, and 28 bases separated the two germline ends. Germline V gives CDR1 SGHTA, CDR2 FQGTGA. Written as DNA, the CDR3 is TGTGCCAGCAGCTTATTGGGCCCGACCCGGCTAGGGGGAGGCCACAATGAGCAGTTCTTC. Amino acids: CASSLLGPTRLGGGHNEQFF.

This clonotype has ten or more counts. The CDR3, as DNA: TGTGCCAGCACCCCCTTCCTCGACGTAGCCTACGAGCAGTACTTC. This encodes CASTPFLDVAYEQYF. V is TRBV11-2 and J is TRBJ2-7; D not resolved. Germline V gene lookup returns CDR1 SGHAT and CDR2 FQNNGV. The V gene lost 7 bases and the J gene lost 2 bases, with 18 bases spanning the gap. This CDR3 comprises 15 residues.

This clonotype was seen many times. The J gene is TRBJ1-1, the V gene TRBV2; TRBD1 might be the D (6 bases). The CDR3 runs to 13 residues. Germline V gene lookup returns CDR1 SNHLY and CDR2 FYNNEI. The V end was cut by 3 bases, the J end by 4 bases, with 9 bases between. CDR3 amino acids: CASSEGATTEAFF. The CDR3, as DNA: TGTGCCAGCAGTGAGGGGGCGACCACTGAAGCTTTCTTT.

This clonotype occurred a few times. CDR3: CASSILNMRGGLLFF. The CDR3 DNA sequence: TGTGCCAGTAGTATTCTTAACATGCGAGGAGGCCTCCTGTTTTTT. This chain uses TRBV19 with TRBJ1-4; D remains unclear. This CDR3 comprises 15 residues. The V end lost 3 bases, the J end lost 14 bases, and 22 bases lay between the germline ends. The V gene's germline CDR1 is LNHDA and CDR2 SQIVND (reference sequence). The full variable domain, with the rest looked up from reference TRBV19 and TRBJ1-4, is DGGITQSPKYLFRKEGQNVTLSCEQNLNHDAMYWYRQDPGQGLRLIYYSQIVNDFQKGDIAEGYSVSREKKESFPLTVTSAQKNPTAFYLCASSILNMRGGLLFFGSGTQLSVL.

Only a few counts were recorded for this clonotype. A much larger clone lies one base from this, so it may be a read error. This chain uses TRBV12-3 or TRBV12-4 with TRBJ2-1, with D uncertain. This CDR3 has 12 residues. This CDR3 is CASSLRYNKQFF. The CDR3, as DNA: TGTGCCAGCAGTTTGCGCTACAATAAGCAGTTCTTC.

This clonotype occurred many times. This chain uses TRBV5-8 with TRBJ2-3; D might be TRBD1 (5 bases). The CDR3 is 16 amino acids. Germline V gene sequence: CDR1 SGHTS, CDR2 YDEGEE. V lost 0 bases, J lost 0 bases, and 11 bases lay in between. The chain's CDR3 is CASSLAWTTSTDTQYF. CDR3 coding DNA: TGTGCCAGCAGCTTGGCGTGGACAACTAGCACAGATACGCAGTATTTT.

This clonotype was seen only a few times. The chain employs TRBV5-1 and TRBJ2-6, with TRBD1 as a possible D gene (6 bases). The CDR3 consists of 18 residues. The V gene's germline CDR1 is SGHRS and CDR2 YFSETQ. V was shortened by 4 bases and J by 2 bases, with 19 bases between the two germline ends. CDR3 DNA: TGCGCCAGCAGCCCTAGGACAGTCACCTCCACTGGGGCCAACGTCCTGACTTTC. Protein product: CASSPRTVTSTGANVLTF.

Turning to this clonotype: A much larger clone lies one base from this, so it may be a read error. The gene calls are TRBV6-9 and TRBJ2-3; a possible D gene is TRBD2 (6 bases). This CDR3 contains 16 residues. Per the germline V gene, CDR1 is MNHGY and CDR2 is SVAAGI. CDR3 sequence (DNA): TGTGCCAGCAGTTACTCCTCAACTAGCCCAACAGATACGCAGTGTTTT. Translated, it gives CASSYSSTSPTDTQCF.

J is TRBJ2-5 and V is TRBV7-2; tentatively, D is TRBD2 (6 bases). This CDR3 contains 12 residues. From germline, CDR1 is SGHTA and CDR2 FQGNSA. V lost 7 bases, J lost 5 bases, and 11 bases lay in between. The CDR3 bases are TGTGCCAGCAATGGAGGGGTTGAGACCCAGTACTTC. Protein product: CASNGGVETQYF.

The rearrangement uses TRBV5-1 and TRBJ1-2, with D unclear. V was shortened by 3 bases and J by 7 bases, with 19 bases between the two germline ends. This CDR3 is built from 15 residues. Germline CDR1 reads SGHRS; CDR2 reads YFSETQ. The CDR3 nucleotides read TGCGCCAGCAGCTCTCTCACAGAAGGGTCCACTGGCTACACCTTC. Amino acid sequence: CASSSLTEGSTGYTF.

The chain recombines TRBV28 with TRBJ2-5; tentatively, D is TRBD1 or TRBD2 (5 bases each). V gave up 5 bases and J gave up 2 bases, with 18 bases separating them. Per germline, CDR1 MDHEN and CDR2 SYDVKM. This CDR3 has 16 residues. CDR3 protein: CASSPTPGRQQETQYF. The DNA for the CDR3 is TGTGCCAGCAGTCCGACGCCGGGACGCCAGCAAGAGACCCAGTACTTC.

This clonotype has more than one count but fewer than ten. CDR3 region: CASSRSGDRIYEQYF. Written as DNA, the CDR3 is TGTGCCAGCAGTCGAAGCGGGGACAGGATCTACGAGCAGTACTTC. The chain is built from TRBV27 and TRBJ2-7, with D possibly matching TRBD1 (8 bases). V gave up 5 bases and J gave up 3 bases, with 17 bases separating them. The V gene's germline CDR1 is MNHEY and CDR2 SMNVEV (reference sequence). This CDR3 has 15 residues.

This clonotype was counted ten times or more. V usage is TRBV2 and J usage is TRBJ2-7; D assignment may be TRBD1 or TRBD2 (5 bases each). Germline V gives CDR1 SNHLY, CDR2 FYNNEI. V was clipped by 8 bases and J by 5 bases, with 16 bases between them. The CDR3 runs 13 residues. The DNA for the CDR3 is TGTGCCAGCCAGGGTTTTGTCGGGAACGAGCAGTACTTC. It is translated as CASQGFVGNEQYF.

V gene TRBV11-2 combines with J gene TRBJ2-5; 8 bases align to TRBD1. V gave up 5 bases and J gave up 5 bases; unmatched junction bases: 7. This CDR3 contains 14 residues. Germline CDR1 is SGHAT and CDR2 is FQNNGV. CDR3 sequence reads: CASSRRTGLETQYF. The CDR3 bases are TGTGCCAGCAGCCGCCGGACAGGGCTGGAGACCCAGTACTTC.

This clonotype turned up a few times. V usage is TRBV4-1 and J usage is TRBJ1-6, with D unclear. With 4 bases removed from V and 11 bases from J, the gap between germline ends came to 18 bases. CDR3 length: 15 amino acids. Germline lookup yields CDR1 MGHRA and CDR2 YSYEKL. The CDR3: CASSRGRDKSAPLHF. CDR3 sequence (DNA): TGCGCCAGCAGCCGTGGACGGGATAAAAGTGCACCCCTCCACTTT.

This clonotype was found many times. Mismatch with germline at one junction end may stem from a read error. The genes are TRBV2 and TRBJ1-2; D not resolved. CDR3 length: 13 amino acids. Germline lookup yields CDR1 SNHLY and CDR2 FYNNEI. Written as DNA, the CDR3 is TGTGCCAGTAGTGCGCCTCCTAACTATGGCTACACCTTC. Translated: CASSAPPNYGYTF.

This clonotype was counted many times. The rearrangement joins TRBV2 to TRBJ2-5; 7 bases map to TRBD2. In germline, CDR1 is SNHLY, CDR2 FYNNEI. This CDR3 region has 14 residues. V lost 8 bases to trimming and J lost 3 bases; unmatched junction nucleotides: 9. CDR3 sequence reads: CASSLQRGEETQYF. Here the CDR3 DNA reads TGTGCCAGCTCCCTACAGCGGGGCGAAGAGACCCAGTACTTC. Supplemented by reference TRBV2 and TRBJ2-5, the full variable domain reads EPEVTQTPSHQVTQMGQEVILRCVPISNHLYFYWYRQILGQKVEFLVSFYNNEISEKSEIFDDQFSVERPDGSNFTLKIRSTKLEDSAMYFCASSLQRGEETQYFGPGTRLLVL.

This clonotype was seen many times. This chain connects TRBV2 to TRBJ1-2, with 10 bases identical to TRBD1. J was trimmed by 10 bases and V by 9 bases; bases with no gene match: 5. The CDR3 is 11 residues long. CDR1 is SNHLY, CDR2 FYNNEI, per germline. CDR3 sequence: CARTGGKDYTF. The CDR3 bases are TGTGCCAGGACAGGGGGCAAGGACTACACCTTC.